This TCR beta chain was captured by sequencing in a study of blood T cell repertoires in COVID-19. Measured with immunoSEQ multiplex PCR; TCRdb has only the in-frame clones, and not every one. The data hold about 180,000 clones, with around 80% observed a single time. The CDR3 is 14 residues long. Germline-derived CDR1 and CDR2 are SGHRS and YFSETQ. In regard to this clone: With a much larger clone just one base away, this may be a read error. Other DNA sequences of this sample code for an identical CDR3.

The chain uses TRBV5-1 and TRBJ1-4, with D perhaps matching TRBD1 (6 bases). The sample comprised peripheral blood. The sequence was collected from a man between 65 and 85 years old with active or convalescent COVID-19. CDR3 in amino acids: CASSLVGGEEKLFF. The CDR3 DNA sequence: TGTGCCAGCAGCTTGGTAGGGGGGGAAGAAAAACTGTTTTTT.